The 18 T cell receptor beta chains below come from one sample, sequenced in a study of shared clonotypes between healthy human individuals. TCRdb keeps only in-frame clones here, not all; method: immunoSEQ multiplex PCR. Of millions of clones in the sample, 90% to 95% were seen once. CD45RO-negative CD8 cells positively selected for CCR7 made up the naive population, which excluded terminally differentiated effector memory CD45RA+ cells. Specimen: naive CD8+ T cells from PBMCs. Source of these receptors: a man between 18 and 29 years old in good health. Some clones in this sample may be carry-over from other donors' samples.

This sequence joins TRBV9 and TRBJ2-1; 8 nucleotides line up with TRBD2. The CDR3 extends over 16 amino acids. The ends lost 3 bases at V and 0 bases at J; junction bases unmatched: 5. The V gene's germline CDR1 is SGDLS and CDR2 YYNGEE. The CDR3 sequence: CASSGNSGVSYNEQFF. The CDR3 DNA follows: TGTGCCAGCAGCGGCAATAGCGGGGTCTCCTACAATGAGCAGTTCTTC.

The chain couples TRBV5-5 to TRBJ1-3, with D hard to call. Per germline, CDR1 SGHKS and CDR2 YYEKEE (reference sequence). V lost 4 bases and J 2 bases, leaving 10 bases between the germline ends. The CDR3 sequence is 14 residues long. The CDR3 loop is CASSPGAAGNTIYF. The CDR3 DNA reads as TGTGCCAGCAGCCCCGGTGCAGCTGGAAACACCATATATTTT.

The V call is TRBV11-2, the J call TRBJ2-1; a possible D gene is TRBD2 (6 bases). This CDR3 is built from 17 residues. Deletions cut 1 base from V and 4 bases from J, with 17 bases between. Germline V lookup: CDR1 SGHAT, CDR2 FQNNGV. This CDR3 is CASSLGPEGLNYNEQFF. The CDR3 DNA is TGTGCCAGCAGCTTAGGGCCTGAGGGACTTAATTACAATGAGCAGTTCTTC.

The chain employs TRBV27 and TRBJ2-7; either TRBD1 or TRBD2 may fit D (5 bases each). CDR1 is MNHEY, CDR2 SMNVEV, per germline (reference sequence). The length of the CDR3 is 18 residues. Trimming took 5 bases from V and 0 from J, leaving 23 bases between them. This chain's CDR3 is CASSPRVRVTGLSYEQYF. In DNA form, the CDR3 reads TGTGCCAGCAGTCCCCGGGTACGGGTTACAGGACTCTCCTACGAGCAGTACTTC.

The chain recombines TRBV13 with TRBJ1-1; 7 nucleotides line up with TRBD1. Germline V CDR1 and CDR2: PRHDT, FYEKMQ (reference sequence). The length of the CDR3 is 13 residues. V lost 5 bases and J lost 7; bases outside the gene matches: 7. This chain's CDR3 is CASSPPRQGEAFF. DNA of the CDR3: TGTGCCAGCAGCCCTCCTAGACAGGGTGAAGCTTTCTTT.

V is TRBV4-1 and J is TRBJ1-5; no firm D call. Trimming shortened V by 0 bases and J by 3 bases, and 12 bases separated the two germline ends. The germline CDR1 and CDR2 sequences are MGHRA and YSYEKL. There are 16 residues in the CDR3. CDR3 protein: CASSQEPGIVNQPQHF. The CDR3 nucleotides read TGCGCCAGCAGCCAAGAGCCCGGGATCGTCAATCAGCCCCAGCATTTT.

Turning to this clone: The identical CDR3 is also encoded by other nucleotide sequences in the sample. The rearrangement uses TRBV5-6 and TRBJ2-7; no definite D call. Looked up from germline, CDR1 is SGHDT and CDR2 is YYEEEE. V was trimmed by 0 bases and J by 6 bases, leaving 10 bases between them. The CDR3 has 13 residues. CDR3 amino acids: CASSLGAGSEQYF. The DNA of the CDR3 is TGTGCCAGCAGCTTGGGGGCCGGCTCCGAGCAGTACTTC.

The chain recombines TRBV19 with TRBJ1-1; possibly TRBD1 for D (5 bases). V was cut by 3 bases and J by 1 base, with 15 bases left in between. CDR1 and CDR2 from the germline V gene are LNHDA and SQIVND (reference sequence). The CDR3 runs to 16 residues. In nucleotides, the CDR3 is TGTGCCAGTAGTATGATCCTCCGGGGCGCGAACACTGAAGCTTTCTTT. Translation: CASSMILRGANTEAFF.

The V and J genes are TRBV27 and TRBJ1-4; perhaps TRBD1 as D (6 bases). Germline CDR1 is MNHEY and CDR2 is SMNVEV (reference sequence). The CDR3 runs 18 residues. The V and J ends lost 4 bases and 8 bases respectively, with 26 bases between them. The CDR3 nucleotides are TGTGCCAGCAGTTCTTATAAGGGTAGGGGGGAAGCTGGCGAAAAACTGTTTTTT. Its protein product is CASSSYKGRGEAGEKLFF.

This chain links TRBV28 with TRBJ2-3; 9 bases agree with TRBD2. V was pared by 6 bases and J by 2 bases, with 9 bases of the junction left unmatched. Germline V gene sequence: CDR1 MDHEN, CDR2 SYDVKM. CDR3 length: 16 amino acids. CDR3 region: CASSRHSGRTTDTQYF. Written as DNA, the CDR3 is TGTGCCAGCAGCCGCCATAGCGGGAGAACCACAGATACGCAGTATTTT.

This clone was seen a single time. J is TRBJ2-1 and V is TRBV15; the D is unclear. The CDR3 is 13 amino acids. From germline, CDR1 is LNHNV and CDR2 YYDKDF (reference sequence). V was pared by 0 bases and J by 6 bases, with 6 bases between. CDR3 DNA: TGTGCCACCAGCAGAGAAGGCTCCAATGAGCAGTTCTTC. Translation: CATSREGSNEQFF.

The chain employs TRBV7-9 and TRBJ2-3; D is undetermined. This CDR3 region has 14 residues. Looked up from germline, CDR1 is SEHNR and CDR2 is FQNEAQ (reference sequence). Deletions cut 5 bases from V and 0 bases from J, with 9 bases between. CDR3 in DNA: TGTGCCAGCAGCCCGATCTATAGCACAGATACGCAGTATTTT. Its protein product is CASSPIYSTDTQYF. Full variable domain (remainder filled in from reference TRBV7-9 and TRBJ2-3): DTGVSQNPRHKITKRGQNVTFRCDPISEHNRLYWYRQTLGQGPEFLTYFQNEAQLEKSRLLSDRFSAERPKGSFSTLEIQRTEQGDSAMYLCASSPIYSTDTQYFGPGTRLTVL.

The chain joins TRBV19 to TRBJ2-7; 9 bases map to TRBD1. The CDR3 covers 14 residues. Germline-derived CDR1 and CDR2 are LNHDA and SQIVND (reference sequence). J gave up 3 bases and V 5 bases, and 5 bases lay outside the gene matches. The CDR3 spells CASSVGQGLYEQYF. The CDR3 region has the DNA TGTGCCAGTAGTGTTGGACAGGGGCTCTACGAGCAGTACTTC.

The chain combines TRBV9 with TRBJ2-5, with TRBD1 matching 8 bases. The CDR3 has 15 amino acids. V was pared by 2 bases and J by 4 bases, with 7 bases of the junction left unmatched. CDR1 is SGDLS, CDR2 YYNGEE, per germline. The DNA of the CDR3 is TGTGCCAGCAGCGTCACCGGCGGACAGGGAGAGACCCAGTACTTC. Its translation: CASSVTGGQGETQYF.

The V and J genes are TRBV7-3 and TRBJ2-4; the D gene is possibly TRBD2 (5 bases). V gave up 1 base and J gave up 2 bases, with 9 bases separating them. The CDR3 loop spans 15 amino acids. Germline loops: CDR1 SGHTA, CDR2 FQGTGA. CDR3 nucleotide sequence: TGTGCCAGCAGCTTAATACGAGGGACCAAAAACATTCAGTACTTC. Its protein is CASSLIRGTKNIQYF.

In its sample, this clone was seen a few times. The CDR3 DNA sequence: TGTGCCAGCAGCCCCACTAGCGGGAACTACGAGCAGTACTTC. This encodes CASSPTSGNYEQYF. The gene calls are TRBV7-9 and TRBJ2-7; 10 positions agree with TRBD2. This CDR3 is 14 amino acids long. V shed 5 bases and J 3 bases; nucleotides not matched to a gene: 4. Germline CDR1 SEHNR, CDR2 FQNEAQ (reference sequence).

Details on this clone: This sample includes further DNA sequences coding for the same CDR3. V usage is TRBV28 and J usage is TRBJ2-7; a weak D match, TRBD2 (5 bases). V lost 3 bases and J 3 bases, leaving 6 bases between the germline ends. Germline loops: CDR1 MDHEN, CDR2 SYDVKM. CDR3 size: 12 residues. DNA for the CDR3: TGTGCCAGCAGTTTCCGGGACTACGAGCAGTACTTC. This sequence encodes CASSFRDYEQYF.

This chain uses TRBV27 with TRBJ2-7, with D hard to call. The length of the CDR3 is 14 residues. In germline, CDR1 is MNHEY, CDR2 SMNVEV (reference sequence). V dropped 6 bases and J dropped 2 bases, with 14 bases sitting between them. In DNA, the CDR3 is TGTGCCAGCAGCCTGAAGGGCCGTGCCTACGAGCAGTACTTC. Residues: CASSLKGRAYEQYF.